This section outlines one T cell receptor (beta chain) sequence together with its context. This clone's antigen is unknown. No clone much larger than this one lies a single base away; base qualities are absent. This sample stems from a study of metastatic and nonmetastatic thyroid tumors (dated by TCRdb to between 2020 and 2021). Background for the entire study: The researchers compared repertoires between peripheral blood samples and tumor or nodule tissue samples from patients with malignant or benign thyroid disease.

Before undergoing thyroid surgery, none of the patients had been given any kind of treatment. Patient clinical samples collected from about 2011 to 2018 were retrospectively analysed using T-cell receptor beta sequencing. Results the study describes overall, beyond this receptor: In both blood and tumor samples, malignant tumors were reported to have significantly higher TCR beta diversity than benign nodules.

The CDR3, cysteine through phenylalanine, is 16 amino acids long. CDR3 DNA is the only sequence kept; it has 48 bases, read in frame from the first base. As encoded in the germline V gene (reference sequence), CDR1 is MNHEY while CDR2 is SMNVEV. Here V drops 3 bases and J drops 4 bases, and the junction holds 7 bases not matched to any gene. The library came from PCR. These reads were obtained on an Illumina HiSeq 4000. High-throughput sequencing was used to profile the TCR beta-chain CDR3 region of each patient. The original methods were these. Drawing on CDR3 differences between clinicopathological groups, the researchers built a classifier meant to tell apart patients with distant-metastatic papillary thyroid cancer. The Shannon index was used to measure repertoire diversity, and the Morisita-Horn index was used to measure how similar tumor and blood repertoires were. TCRdb reworked the public reads: Q25 trimming with fastp, MiXCR clone assembly, productive beta chains retained. Here the V and J calls rest on TCRdb's processing, not on the authors' analysis. For this sample there are around 19,000 clones; about 20% appear just once. 25% to 30% of the sample goes to the ten largest clones.

The chain uses TRBV27 and TRBJ2-3, and 10 junctional nucleotides match TRBD2. The sample comprised blood. This receptor was taken from a female donor with papillary thyroid cancer or a benign thyroid nodule (not recorded which). Some clones in this sample may be carry-over from other donors' samples. CDR3 region: CASSLSAGGPPDTQYF. The DNA is TGTGCCAGCAGTTTGTCAGCGGGAGGGCCCCCAGATACGCAGTATTTT.